This TCR beta chain comes out of a study of cytomegalovirus exposure and HLA in healthy donors. This clone showed up just a few times. No antigen is known for it. Study conclusions and caveats: Later findings reportedly placed an Asian-associated ancestry cluster below the approximately 650-donor mean for N-insertions. Other equally common chains were less clonally expanded than HLA-associated TCR beta chains, a later analysis showed. In a later analysis, common viral pathogens appeared linked to several of the most significant clusters.

Amplification used 60 Vbeta primers and 13 Jbeta primers. Generated by immunoSEQ multiplex PCR, the TCRdb table keeps only in-frame clones and is missing some. Of 150,000 to 200,000 clones listed, roughly 8.7% were seen once; the top ten hold over 1%. Germline V gene lookup returns CDR1 LNHDA and CDR2 SQIVND (reference sequence). Trimming cost V 3 bases and J 5 bases, with 7 bases left between them. This CDR3 comprises 12 residues. The chain is built from TRBV19 and TRBJ1-2; D gene unclear. The clonotype comes from a woman under 40 in good health and CMV-seropositive. The sample taken for sequencing was PBMCs. The CDR3, as DNA: TGTGCCAGTAGTATCCCCGGGTATGGCTACACCTTC. It specifies CASSIPGYGYTF.